This TCR beta chain was identified in a study of T-cell reconstitution after alpha-beta-depleted transplantation in children. This CDR3 spans 13 amino acids. Germline V gene data show CDR1 as SGHRS and CDR2 as YFSETQ. Trimming took off 3 bases at V and 8 bases at J, with 12 bases between the two ends. Preparation of the TCRbeta library used unique molecular identifiers. TCRdb ran MiXCR on the PCR reads and lists one entry per CDR3 protein. The sample includes about 140,000 distinct CDR3 sequences, roughly 8.8% seen only once; the top ten take approximately 18%. This clonotype is large by share. V is TRBV5-1 and J is TRBJ2-1; no reliable D call. The TCR was taken from a female patient aged 2-9 years who had a stem cell transplant for congenital amegakaryocytic thrombocytopenia, so the T cells may come from the graft donor. The sample in question was PBMCs, mostly from graft donor cells, obtained 180 days after TCRalphabeta/CD19-depleted stem cell transplant. This CDR3 is CASSSEPHYEQFF. Written as DNA, the CDR3 is TGCGCCAGCAGCTCGGAACCTCATTATGAGCAGTTCTTC.